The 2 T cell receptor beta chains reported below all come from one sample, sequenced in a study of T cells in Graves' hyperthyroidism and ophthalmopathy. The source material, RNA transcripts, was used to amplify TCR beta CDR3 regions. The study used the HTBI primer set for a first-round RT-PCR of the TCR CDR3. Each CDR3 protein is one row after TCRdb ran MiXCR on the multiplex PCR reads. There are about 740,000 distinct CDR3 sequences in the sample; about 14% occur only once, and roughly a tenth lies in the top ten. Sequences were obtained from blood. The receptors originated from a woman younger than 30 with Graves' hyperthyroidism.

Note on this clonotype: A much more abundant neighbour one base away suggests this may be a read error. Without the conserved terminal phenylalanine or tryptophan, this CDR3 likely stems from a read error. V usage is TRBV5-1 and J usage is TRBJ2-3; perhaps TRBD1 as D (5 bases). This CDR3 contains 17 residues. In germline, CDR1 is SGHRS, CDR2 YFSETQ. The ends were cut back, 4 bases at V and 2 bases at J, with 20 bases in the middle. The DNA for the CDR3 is TGCGCCAGCAGCCTGCCTGCGTCGAAGGGGCCCACAGATACGCAGTATCTT. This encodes CASSLPASKGPTDTQYL.

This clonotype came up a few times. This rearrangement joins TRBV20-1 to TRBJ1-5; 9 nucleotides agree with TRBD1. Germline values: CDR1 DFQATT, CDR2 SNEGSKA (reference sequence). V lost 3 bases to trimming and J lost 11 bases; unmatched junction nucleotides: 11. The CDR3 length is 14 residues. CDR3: CSASFRDRVRSQHF. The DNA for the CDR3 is TGCAGTGCTAGCTTCAGGGACAGGGTAAGATCCCAGCATTTT.